This entry features one T cell receptor (beta chain) sequence. This clone's antigen is unknown. No much larger clonotype is one base removed from it; base qualities were not supplied. A two-step multiplex PCR amplified TCR-beta CDR3 regions from genomic DNA, and the second step of the PCR added Illumina-compatible adaptors. TCR-beta immunosequencing was performed on an Illumina platform as a commercial immunoSEQ service. The authors' analysis ran thus. Repertoires were summarised by productive clonality and by Top 10 Clones, defined as the percentage of T-cell templates derived from the ten most frequent sequences. Values of productive clonality ranged from 0 to 1, with a monoclonal population indicated by a value of 1. Tumour-associated clones were defined as sequences comprising at least 0.1% of tumour T-cell templates but absent from matched non-adjacent lung, identified via log10 scatter plots. Analyses were done in GraphPad Prism7 and R, with Student's t-tests for two-group comparisons, ANOVA for stages, and linear regression for relationships. The clones in this table, taken by TCRdb from immuneACCESS, are in-frame only. Not every clone is retained; where verified, under half of the shortfall comes from an unresolved V gene, and the cause of the rest is unknown. For V, J and clone size, that table is used; D and trimming come from the DNA. Within this sample are 13,000 or so clones, with about 70% of them counted one time only. The ten top clones hold more than 13% of the sample.

This entry belongs to a study of immune cell composition in non-small cell lung cancer (dated by TCRdb to about 2017). For the wider study: Histologic subtype, mostly lung adenocarcinoma or squamous cell carcinoma, was determined with H&E together with p63, CK5, Napsin A and TTF-1 immunohistochemistry. Supplementary cohort #1, under twelve lung adenocarcinoma cases, had paired tumour/lung TCR-beta sequencing and TIL populations generated to assess tumour reactivity. A handful of tumour specimens with TCR-beta data were rare histological subtypes and were excluded from the subtype comparisons. TCR-beta sequencing (Adaptive Biotechnologies) was performed on roughly 35 paired NSCLC tumour and non-adjacent lung specimens plus 26 tumour-only specimens. The paper as a whole reports these results and caveats: The reactivity cohort was only around 9 cases, and tumour-reactive clones were not shown to share sequences with the dominant in vivo tumour-associated clones. Across 10 or so adenocarcinoma cases, the maximal tumour-associated clone frequency showed a strong correlation with TIL tumour reactivity, but overall clonality showed no such correlation. Top 10 clone scores and productive clonality were significantly higher in lung squamous cell carcinoma than in lung adenocarcinoma tumours. Tumour-associated clones >0.5% were found in nearly half of NSCLC cases, namely in around 36% of adenocarcinomas versus around four fifths of squamous carcinomas. No significant correlation was found between tumour TCR-beta clonality and smoking pack-years.

Frozen aliquots of unsorted single-cell suspensions were used for genomic DNA extraction with the QIAamp DNA kit. Tumour samples were surgically resected non-small cell lung cancer tissue. Tissues arrived within 2 hours after resection and were immediately processed into single-cell suspensions. Tissue was mechanically dissociated and enzymatically digested with DNase I, collagenase I and hyaluronidase for approximately 31 minutes at 37 °C, then filtered and RBC-lysed. The germline V gene sets CDR1 to SNHLY and CDR2 to FYNNEI. Trimming leaves V shorter by 0 bases and J shorter by 0 bases, with the junction holding 4 bases beyond the gene matches. The CDR3 numbers 16 residues from cysteine through phenylalanine. Only the CDR3 DNA is retained, 48 bases long and in frame from the first base.

The V and J genes are TRBV2 and TRBJ2-7, with TRBD1 identical over 8 junction bases. The TCR originated in a human donor with non-small cell lung cancer. Sequenced material: lung tumor tissue. The sequenced DNA is TGTGCCAGCAGTGAAGCGCGGACAGGGAGCTCCTACGAGCAGTACTTC. It translates as CASSEARTGSSYEQYF.